The 8 T cell receptor beta chains below come from one sample, sequenced in a study of neurological immune-mediated disorders. TCRdb analysed the 5' RACE reads with MiXCR anew, one entry per CDR3 protein. Here the sample spans just over 50,000 distinct CDR3 sequences, around 3.5% being singletons. The material sequenced was PBMCs. These receptors originate from a man aged 35-49 years with multiple sclerosis.

Ten or more counts support this clonotype. The chain couples TRBV20-1 to TRBJ2-3; D unclear. CDR3 length: 14 amino acids. CDR1 and CDR2 (germline): DFQATT, SNEGSKA (reference sequence). Trimming removed 1 base from V and 2 bases from J, with 10 bases in between. The CDR3 nucleotides read TGCAGTGCTAGAGGTGCTTTTTACACAGATACGCAGTATTTT. As protein: CSARGAFYTDTQYF.

There are a few counts of this clonotype. One base away lies a much larger clone, so this may be a sequencing read error. This rearrangement joins TRBV25-1 to TRBJ2-3; no clear D. Germline CDR1 and CDR2: MGHDK and SYGVNS. The ends were cut back, 3 bases at V and 8 bases at J, with 15 bases in the middle. The CDR3 consists of 14 residues. The CDR3 protein is CASSEPGNVGTQYF. The CDR3 DNA reads as TGTGCCAGCAGTGAGCCCGGAAATGTCGGTACGCAGTATTTT.

This clonotype occurred many times. The rearrangement links TRBV7-9 to TRBJ1-5; D gene unclear. The CDR3 runs 15 residues. Trimming took off 1 base at V and 2 bases at J, with 9 bases between the two ends. CDR1 and CDR2 from the germline V gene are SEHNR and FQNEAQ (reference sequence). In DNA, the CDR3 is TGTGCCAGCAGCTTAGAGGGCGGTGGCAATCAGCCCCAGCATTTT. Its protein is CASSLEGGGNQPQHF.

This clonotype was picked up many times. The chain is built from TRBV12-3 or TRBV12-4 and TRBJ2-7; 9 nucleotides line up with TRBD1. J was trimmed by 2 bases and V by 5 bases; bases with no gene match: 4. The CDR3 loop spans 14 amino acids. CDR3 sequence reads: CASSEQGATYEQYF. CDR3 coding DNA: TGTGCCAGCAGTGAACAGGGGGCCACCTACGAGCAGTACTTC.

At least ten counts were recorded for this clonotype. This rearrangement joins TRBV20-1 to TRBJ2-5; no definite D call. V was shortened by 0 bases and J by 0 bases, with 11 bases between the two germline ends. CDR3 length: 15 residues. The germline CDR1 and CDR2 sequences are DFQATT and SNEGSKA (reference sequence). The DNA for the CDR3 is TGCAGTGCTAGAGATGGGTCTTCCCACCAAGAGACCCAGTACTTC. This sequence encodes CSARDGSSHQETQYF.

Many counts were recorded for this clonotype. The genes are TRBV12-3 or TRBV12-4 and TRBJ2-7, with no clear D. The CDR3 sequence is 12 residues long. V was cut by 5 bases and J by 5 bases, with 10 bases left in between. The CDR3 coding sequence is TGTGCCAGCAGTAACCAACCTAACGAGCAGTACTTC. The encoded protein is CASSNQPNEQYF.

This clonotype was recorded at least ten times. The chain uses TRBV7-2 and TRBJ1-2; possibly TRBD1 for D (6 bases). Trimming removed 5 bases from V and 8 bases from J, with 15 bases in between. The CDR3 runs 13 residues. CDR1 is SGHTA, CDR2 FQGNSA, per germline. CDR3 region: CASSLIQGEGYTF. DNA of the CDR3: TGTGCCAGCAGCCTAATACAGGGAGAGGGCTACACCTTC.

This clonotype was picked up many times. The V and J genes are TRBV6-1 and TRBJ2-3, with D perhaps TRBD1 (6 bases). Germline V gene sequence: CDR1 MNHNS, CDR2 SASEGT. V lost 5 bases and J 6 bases, leaving 12 bases between the germline ends. CDR3 size: 13 residues. This CDR3 reads CASSFQRGDTQYF. The CDR3 DNA sequence: TGTGCCAGCAGTTTCCAAAGGGGGGATACGCAGTATTTT.